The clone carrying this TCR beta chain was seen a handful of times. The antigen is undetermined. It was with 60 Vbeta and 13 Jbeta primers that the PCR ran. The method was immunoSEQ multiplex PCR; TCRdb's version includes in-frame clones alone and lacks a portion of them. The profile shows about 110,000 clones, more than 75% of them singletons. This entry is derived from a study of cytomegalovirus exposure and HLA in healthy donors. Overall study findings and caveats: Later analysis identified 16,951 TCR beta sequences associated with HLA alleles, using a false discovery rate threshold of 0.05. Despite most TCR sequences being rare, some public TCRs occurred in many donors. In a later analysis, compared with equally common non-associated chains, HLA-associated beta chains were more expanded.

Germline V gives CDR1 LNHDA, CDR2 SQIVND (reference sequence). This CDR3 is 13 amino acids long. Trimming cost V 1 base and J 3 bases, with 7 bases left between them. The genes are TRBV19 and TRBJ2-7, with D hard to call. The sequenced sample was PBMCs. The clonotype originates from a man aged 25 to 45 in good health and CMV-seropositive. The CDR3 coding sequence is TGTGCCAGTAGTATAGGAGCTGGCTACGAGCAGTACTTC. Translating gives CASSIGAGYEQYF.